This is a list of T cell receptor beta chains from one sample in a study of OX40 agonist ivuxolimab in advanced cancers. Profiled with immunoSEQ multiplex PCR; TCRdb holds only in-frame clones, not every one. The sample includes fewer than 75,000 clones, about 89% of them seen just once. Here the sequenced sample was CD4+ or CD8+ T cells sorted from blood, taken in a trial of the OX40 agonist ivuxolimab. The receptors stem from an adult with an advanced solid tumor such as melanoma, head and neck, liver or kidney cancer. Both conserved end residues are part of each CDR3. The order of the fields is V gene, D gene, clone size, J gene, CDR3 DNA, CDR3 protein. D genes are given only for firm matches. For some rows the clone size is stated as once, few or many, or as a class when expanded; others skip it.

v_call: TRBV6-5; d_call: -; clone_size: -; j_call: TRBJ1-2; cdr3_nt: TGTGCCAGCAGTTTTCTTCCGGGCCAAGCTGTGGGCTACACCTTC; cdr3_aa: CASSFLPGQAVGYTF
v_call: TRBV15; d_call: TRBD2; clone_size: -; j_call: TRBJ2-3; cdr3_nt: TGTGCCACCAGCAGAGGGACTAGCGGGAGGGCCGGGGATACGCAGTATTTT; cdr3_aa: CATSRGTSGRAGDTQYF
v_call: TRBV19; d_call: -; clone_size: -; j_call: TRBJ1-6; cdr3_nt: TGTGCCAGTGGGAGCTCCTATAATTCACCCCTCCACTTT; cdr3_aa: CASGSSYNSPLHF
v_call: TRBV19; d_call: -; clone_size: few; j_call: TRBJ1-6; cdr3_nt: TGTGCCAGTACCACCGGGGCTCCGAATTCACCCCTCCACTTT; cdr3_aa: CASTTGAPNSPLHF
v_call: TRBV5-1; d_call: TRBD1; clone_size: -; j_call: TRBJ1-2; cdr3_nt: TGCGCCAGCAGCTTAACAGGGGGTACGAACTATGGCTACACCTTC; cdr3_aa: CASSLTGGTNYGYTF
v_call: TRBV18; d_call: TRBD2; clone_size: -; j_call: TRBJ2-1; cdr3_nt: TGTGCCAGCTCGCCCTCCGTTAGCGGGATTAGCGGGAATGAGCAGTTCTTC; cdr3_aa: CASSPSVSGISGNEQFF
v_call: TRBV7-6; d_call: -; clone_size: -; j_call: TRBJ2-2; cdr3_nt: TGTGCCAGCAGCTTAAGCAGGTCTCTCACCGGGGAGCTGTTTTTT; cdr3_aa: CASSLSRSLTGELFF
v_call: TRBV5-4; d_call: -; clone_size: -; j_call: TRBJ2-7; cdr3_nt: TGTGCCAGCAGCTCCGGGACGGCCAGCTACGAGCAGTACTTC; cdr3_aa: CASSSGTASYEQYF
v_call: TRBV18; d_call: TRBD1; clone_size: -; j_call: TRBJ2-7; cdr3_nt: TGTGCCAGCTCACCAGGCCTTTTACCGGGACAGGGGAATAGGAACGAGCAGTACTTC; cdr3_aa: CASSPGLLPGQGNRNEQYF
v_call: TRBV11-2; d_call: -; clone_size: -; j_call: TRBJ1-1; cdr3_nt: TGTGCCAGCAGCTTGGGCGGACAGTCGAACACTGAAGCTTTCTTT; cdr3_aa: CASSLGGQSNTEAFF
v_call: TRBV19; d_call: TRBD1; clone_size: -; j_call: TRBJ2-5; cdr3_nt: TGTGCCAGTAGGCCGCTGGCGGGACAGGAGTGGGAGACCCAGTACTTC; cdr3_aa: CASRPLAGQEWETQYF
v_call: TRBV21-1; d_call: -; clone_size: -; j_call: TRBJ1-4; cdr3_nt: TGTGCCAGCAGCAAAGAAGGGGTAGAAAAACTGTTTTTT; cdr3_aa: CASSKEGVEKLFF
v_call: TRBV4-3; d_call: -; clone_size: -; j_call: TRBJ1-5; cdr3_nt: TGCGCCAGCAGCCCAATACTCCGCCTCGGGAAAAATCAGCCCCAGCATTTT; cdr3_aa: CASSPILRLGKNQPQHF
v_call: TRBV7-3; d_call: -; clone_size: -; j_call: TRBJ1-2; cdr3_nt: TGTGCCAGCAGCTTAAGGCCAGGGGAGGTCTATGGCTACACCTTC; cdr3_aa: CASSLRPGEVYGYTF
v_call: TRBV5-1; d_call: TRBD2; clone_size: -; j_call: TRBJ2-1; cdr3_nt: TGCGCCAGCACGACTAGCGGGAAATCCTACAATGAGCAGTTCTTC; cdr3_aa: CASTTSGKSYNEQFF
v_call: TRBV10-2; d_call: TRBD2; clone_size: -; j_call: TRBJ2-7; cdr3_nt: TGCGCCAGTAGACTAGCGGGGACCCGCAAGACCTCCTACGAGCAGTACTTC; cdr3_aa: CASRLAGTRKTSYEQYF
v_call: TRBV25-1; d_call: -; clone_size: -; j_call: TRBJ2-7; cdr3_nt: TGTGCCAGCGAAGGGGACCCCTACGAGCAGTACTTC; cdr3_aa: CASEGDPYEQYF
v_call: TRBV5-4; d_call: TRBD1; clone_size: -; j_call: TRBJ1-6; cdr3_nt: TGTGCCAGCAGCTCCTCTCGGGACAGCCATTCACCCCTCCACTTT; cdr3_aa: CASSSSRDSHSPLHF
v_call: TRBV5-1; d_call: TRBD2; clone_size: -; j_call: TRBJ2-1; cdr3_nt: TGCGCCAGCAGCTTTACTGGCGGGGGTCTGGGTGAGCAGTTCTTC; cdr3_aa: CASSFTGGGLGEQFF
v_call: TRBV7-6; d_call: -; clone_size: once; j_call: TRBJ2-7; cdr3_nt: TGTGCCAGCAGCTTAGAAATTGGCAGCTACGAGCAGTACTTC; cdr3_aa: CASSLEIGSYEQYF
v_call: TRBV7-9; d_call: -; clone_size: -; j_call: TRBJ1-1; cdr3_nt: TGTGCCAGCAGCTTAGGGGGGCTGGGCACTGAAGCTTTCTTT; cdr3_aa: CASSLGGLGTEAFF
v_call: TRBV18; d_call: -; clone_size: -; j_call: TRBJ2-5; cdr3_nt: TGTGCCAGCTCAGAAGACAGAGGGCCCCAAGAGACCCAGTACTTC; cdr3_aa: CASSEDRGPQETQYF
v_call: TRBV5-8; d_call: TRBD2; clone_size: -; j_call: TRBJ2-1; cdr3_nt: TGTGCCAGCATGAAGGGAGGGAGCTCCTACAATGAGCAGTTCTTC; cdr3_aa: CASMKGGSSYNEQFF
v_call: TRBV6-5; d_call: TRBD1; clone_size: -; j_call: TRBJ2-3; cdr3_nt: TGTGCCAGCAGTTACTCGCGGCAGGGGGCAGATACGCAGTATTTT; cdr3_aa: CASSYSRQGADTQYF
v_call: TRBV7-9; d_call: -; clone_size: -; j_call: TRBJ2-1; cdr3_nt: TGTGCCAGCAGCTCGAGGACGGTCCCCTACAATGAGCAGTTCTTC; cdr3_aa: CASSSRTVPYNEQFF
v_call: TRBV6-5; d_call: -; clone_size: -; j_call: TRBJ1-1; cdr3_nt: TGTGCCAGCAGCTCTCCGGCGGGGTGGACTGAAGCTTTCTTT; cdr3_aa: CASSSPAGWTEAFF
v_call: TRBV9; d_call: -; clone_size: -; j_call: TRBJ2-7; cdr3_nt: TGTGCCAGCAGCGTAGGGTCAGATCGTTTTTACGAGCAGTACTTC; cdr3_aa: CASSVGSDRFYEQYF
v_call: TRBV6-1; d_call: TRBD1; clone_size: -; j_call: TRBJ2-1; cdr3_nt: TGTGCCAGCAGTTTACTCAGGGGGCTGAACAATGAGCAGTTCTTC; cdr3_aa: CASSLLRGLNNEQFF
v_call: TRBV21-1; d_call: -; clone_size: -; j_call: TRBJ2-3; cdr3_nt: TGTGCCAGCAGCCCCCCGGGGACAGGGGGGACAGATACGCAGTATTTT; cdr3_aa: CASSPPGTGGTDTQYF
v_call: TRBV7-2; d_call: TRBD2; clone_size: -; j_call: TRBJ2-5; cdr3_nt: TGTGCCAGCAGCCCCTGGACTAGCGCCCCCCAAGAGACCCAGTACTTC; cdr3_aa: CASSPWTSAPQETQYF
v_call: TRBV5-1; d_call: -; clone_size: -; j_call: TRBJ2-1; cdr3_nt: TGCGCCAGCAGCTTACGACAGGTTAGCTCCTACAATGAGCAGTTCTTC; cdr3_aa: CASSLRQVSSYNEQFF
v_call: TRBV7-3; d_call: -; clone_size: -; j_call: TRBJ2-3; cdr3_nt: TGTGCCAGCAGCAACACAGATACGCAGTATTTT; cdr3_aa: CASSNTDTQYF
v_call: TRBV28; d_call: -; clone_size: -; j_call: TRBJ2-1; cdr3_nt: TGTGCCAGCAGCTTTGGGGGCAGGTCGTTGGTCGCACGACCCTACAATGAGCAGTTCTTC; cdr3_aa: CASSFGGRSLVARPYNEQFF
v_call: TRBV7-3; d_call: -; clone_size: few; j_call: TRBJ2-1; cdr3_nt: TGTGCCAGCAGCTTAACGCCCCAGGGGGGAGGGTACAATGAGCAGTTCTTC; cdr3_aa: CASSLTPQGGGYNEQFF
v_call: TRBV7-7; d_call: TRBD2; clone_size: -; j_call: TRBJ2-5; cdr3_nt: TGTGCCAGCAGCTTTAGCGGGAAAGAGACCCAGTACTTC; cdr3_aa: CASSFSGKETQYF
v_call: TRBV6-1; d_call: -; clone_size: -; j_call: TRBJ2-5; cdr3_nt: TGTGCCAGCAGTGAAGGGAATGCGCCCGGGACCCAGTACTTC; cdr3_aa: CASSEGNAPGTQYF
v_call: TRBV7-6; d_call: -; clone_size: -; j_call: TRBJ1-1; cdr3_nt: TGTGCCAGCAGCCCAAGAAACAGGGAGGGCACTGAAGCTTTCTTT; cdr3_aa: CASSPRNREGTEAFF
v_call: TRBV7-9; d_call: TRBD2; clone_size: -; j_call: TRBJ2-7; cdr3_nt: TGTGCCAGCAGCTTAGCGTTAGGGGCTAGCGGGATATACGAGCAGTACTTC; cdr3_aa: CASSLALGASGIYEQYF
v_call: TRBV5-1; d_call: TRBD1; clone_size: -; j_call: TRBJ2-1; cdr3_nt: TGCGCCAGCAGCCCCCAGACAGGGCCTACAGGGCAGTTCTTC; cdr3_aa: CASSPQTGPTGQFF
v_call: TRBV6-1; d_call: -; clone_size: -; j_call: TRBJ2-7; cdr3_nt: TGTGCCAGCAGTGTTGGACAATACTACGAGCAGTACTTC; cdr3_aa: CASSVGQYYEQYF
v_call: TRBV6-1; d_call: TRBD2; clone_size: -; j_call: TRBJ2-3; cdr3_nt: TGTGCCAGCAGTGAAGCGGGGACTAGCGGGGGAGATACGCAGTATTTT; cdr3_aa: CASSEAGTSGGDTQYF
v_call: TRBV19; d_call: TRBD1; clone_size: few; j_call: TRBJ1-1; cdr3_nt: TGTGCCAGCTCGGGACAGGGACTTCACACTGAAGCTTTCTTT; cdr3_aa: CASSGQGLHTEAFF
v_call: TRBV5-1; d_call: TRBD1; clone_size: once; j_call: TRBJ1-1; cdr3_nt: TGCGCCAGCAGCTTGCTACAGGGGCAGGGCACTGAAGCTTTCTTT; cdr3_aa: CASSLLQGQGTEAFF
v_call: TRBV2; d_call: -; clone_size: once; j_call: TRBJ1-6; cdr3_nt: TGTGCCAGCAGGGTGCTGATCGATTCACCCCTCCACTTT; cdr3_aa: CASRVLIDSPLHF
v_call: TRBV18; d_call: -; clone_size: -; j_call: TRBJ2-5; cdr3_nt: TGTGCCAGCTCACCCCAAGTCGGTCGGGGCGAGACCCAGTACTTC; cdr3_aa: CASSPQVGRGETQYF
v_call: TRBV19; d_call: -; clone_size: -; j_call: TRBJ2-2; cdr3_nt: TGTGCCAGTAGTAAGCTAGGGACCGGGGAGCTGTTTTTT; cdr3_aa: CASSKLGTGELFF
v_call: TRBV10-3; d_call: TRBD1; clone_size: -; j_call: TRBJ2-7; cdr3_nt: TGTGCCATCAACCCGGACAGGGACTACGAGCAGTACTTC; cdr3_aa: CAINPDRDYEQYF
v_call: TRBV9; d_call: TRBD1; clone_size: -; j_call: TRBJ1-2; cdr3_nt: TGTGCCAGCAGCCCCTTAGGGGGCGAATTCTATGGCTACACCTTC; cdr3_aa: CASSPLGGEFYGYTF
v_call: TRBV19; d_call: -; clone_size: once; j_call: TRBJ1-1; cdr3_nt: TGTGCCAGTAGCCAGACCGGAGGGGTGTACACTGAAGCTTTCTTT; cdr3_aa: CASSQTGGVYTEAFF